Below are 7 T cell receptor beta chains sequenced from a single sample in a study of blood T cells in healthy people across ages. Combining a sample-barcoded 5' primer with a J-beta primer mix, a second PCR ran for roughly 6 to 11 cycles. Using its own MiXCR run on the 5' RACE reads, TCRdb lists one record per CDR3 protein. Of approximately 2,000,000 distinct CDR3 sequences in the sample, about two fifths are singletons; the top ten hold 23%. The specimen sequenced was blood. The receptors originated from a human donor in good health.

This clonotype was counted between two and nine times. A read error is possible here, since a much larger clone lies one base away. J is TRBJ2-4 and V is TRBV29-1, with 8 bases aligning to TRBD2. The junction had 1 base not matched to a gene; V was cut back by 3 bases and J by 9 bases. The CDR3 extends over 11 amino acids. Germline values: CDR1 SQVTM, CDR2 ANQGSEA. For the CDR3, the DNA is TGCAGCGTTGATGGGACTAGCATTCAGTACTTC. Translated: CSVDGTSIQYF.

The chain joins TRBV29-1 to TRBJ1-1; no clear D gene. V dropped 7 bases and J dropped 4 bases, with 16 bases sitting between them. Per germline, CDR1 SQVTM and CDR2 ANQGSEA. This CDR3 spans 13 amino acids. The CDR3 DNA reads TGCAGCGGTCTGAATGGGGTGGGCACTGAAGCTTTCTTT. The encoded protein is CSGLNGVGTEAFF.

This clonotype was counted between two and nine times. The gene calls are TRBV25-1 and TRBJ1-6; 10 nucleotides line up with TRBD1. CDR1 MGHDK and CDR2 SYGVNS come from the germline V gene. The CDR3 runs 16 residues. The junction had 11 bases not matched to a gene; V was cut back by 10 bases and J by 5 bases. The CDR3, as DNA: TGTGCCACCGCAAGCCCCGGGACAGGGGATAATTCACCCCTCCACTTT. Protein: CATASPGTGDNSPLHF.

The chain links TRBV6-1 to TRBJ2-1; 8 bases map to TRBD1. CDR1 and CDR2 from the germline V gene are MNHNS and SASEGT. This CDR3 has 14 amino acids. The J segment lost 3 bases and the V segment lost 4 bases, leaving 2 bases of the junction unmatched. The CDR3 sequence: CASSVGTGYNEQFF. CDR3 nucleotide sequence: TGTGCCAGCAGTGTCGGGACAGGCTACAATGAGCAGTTCTTC.

On this clonotype itself: A much larger clone differs by one base, so this may be a read error. This rearrangement joins TRBV29-1 to TRBJ2-3; TRBD1 matches at 10 bases. This CDR3 has 13 residues. The germline V gene encodes CDR1 SQVTM and CDR2 ANQGSEA. The trim removed 7 bases at V and 8 bases at J, leaving 9 bases unmatched. The CDR3: CSADRGRRGTQYF. The CDR3 DNA follows: TGCAGCGCCGACAGGGGGCGTCGAGGTACGCAGTATTTT.

This clonotype was recorded a few times. V usage is TRBV20-1 and J usage is TRBJ2-7, with TRBD1 identical over 10 bases. This CDR3 comprises 14 residues. The J segment lost 6 bases and the V segment lost 5 bases, leaving 10 bases of the junction unmatched. Germline V gene lookup returns CDR1 DFQATT and CDR2 SNEGSKA (reference sequence). This CDR3 is CSAVGRQGASEQYF. In DNA, the CDR3 is TGCAGTGCTGTGGGAAGACAGGGGGCATCCGAGCAGTACTTC.

The chain has TRBV6-4 and TRBJ1-2; TRBD1 aligns across 9 bases. V dropped 3 bases and J dropped 8; count of bases not matched to a gene: 4. The CDR3 sequence is 13 residues long. The V gene's germline CDR1 is MRHNA and CDR2 SNTAGT. CDR3 sequence (DNA): TGTGCCAGCAGTGAAGAGACAGGGGGAGGCTACACCTTC. Encoded protein: CASSEETGGGYTF.